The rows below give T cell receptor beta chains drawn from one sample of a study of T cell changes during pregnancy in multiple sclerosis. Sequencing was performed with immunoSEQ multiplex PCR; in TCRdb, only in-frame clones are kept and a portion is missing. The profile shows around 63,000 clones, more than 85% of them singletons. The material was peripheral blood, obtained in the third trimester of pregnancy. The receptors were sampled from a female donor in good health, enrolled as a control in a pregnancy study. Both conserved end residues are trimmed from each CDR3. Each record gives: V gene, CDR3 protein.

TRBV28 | ASSGGHRHTGNTIY
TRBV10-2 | ASSRSRTGGYSTDTQY
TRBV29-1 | SVEPSGGGLGGYT
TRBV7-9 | ASSLAGPGHPLGYT
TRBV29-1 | SSRQGQNTGELF
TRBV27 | ASSFKLNEKLF
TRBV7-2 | ASSFLTGLNQPQH
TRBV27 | ASSPGGTRIWLT
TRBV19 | AHFRGTEKLF
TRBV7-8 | ASSPRSATNEKLF
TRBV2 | ASSEPPTSGSVTTQY
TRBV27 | ASSLSQVNEQF
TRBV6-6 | ASSPTRQSPMGGYT
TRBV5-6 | ASSIGIAKNIQY
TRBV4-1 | ASSHPRQDPPNTEAF
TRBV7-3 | ASSITSYNEQF
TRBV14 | ASSLRETGELF
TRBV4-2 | ASSQDPGTGGNEQF
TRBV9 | ASSVAGGNTGELF
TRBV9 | ASSVRASGGQETQY
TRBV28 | ASSFRSGGHYEQY
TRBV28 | ASSSGTVNTEAF
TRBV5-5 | ASSSPQGELYGYT
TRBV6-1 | ASRPGLAGEQF
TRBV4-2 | ASSSTHSPPRNEQY
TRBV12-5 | ASADSRGSPLH
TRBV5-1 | ASSALAGEGDTQY
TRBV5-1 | ASSSPRGDTEAF
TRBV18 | ASSPDRGPEAF
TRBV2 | ASSELTAYNEQF
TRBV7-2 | ASSRDSLAYGYT
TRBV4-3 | ASSQPGQGRSEQF
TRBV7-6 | ASSLSTGQGASGNTIY
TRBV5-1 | ASRKIDMGLSSYNEQF
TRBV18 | ASSPTSGGYNEQF
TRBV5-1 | ASATGERSTGELF
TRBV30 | AWSVLGQGYEQY
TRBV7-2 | ASSLARENTQY
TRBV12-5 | ASGLGVTEAF
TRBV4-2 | ASTPEGTGAYEQY
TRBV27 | ASQKLGGLWDTEAF
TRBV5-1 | ASREGTTDTQY
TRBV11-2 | ASSLSDSNQPQH
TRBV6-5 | ASTPPDRDTIY
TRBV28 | ASRDRDLGSNQPQH
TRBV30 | AWATGGNQPQH
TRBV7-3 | ASSLLGGGETQY
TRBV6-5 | ASSYSGSNQPQH
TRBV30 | AWSVRGLFLKGYT
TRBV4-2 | ASSQAQTSGTDEQY
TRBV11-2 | ASSLGPGYQPQH
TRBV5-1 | ASSRGQQERIEAF
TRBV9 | ASSPWGDRAPGNTIY